The 7 T cell receptor beta chains listed next were all sequenced from one sample in a study of OX40 agonist ivuxolimab in advanced cancers. Libraries were constructed by the immunoSEQ multiplex PCR assay. The table was pulled from immuneACCESS by TCRdb, which kept in-frame rearrangements only. Such tables lose some clones; where checked, under half of the loss comes from unresolved V genes, and the rest has no known cause. This sample lists about 60,000 clones; roughly 87% were detected once. The ten largest make up over 2.5% of the sample. Sequencing was performed on CD4+ or CD8+ T cells sorted from blood, taken in a trial of the OX40 agonist ivuxolimab. These receptors all come from an adult with an advanced solid tumor such as melanoma, head and neck, liver or kidney cancer.

This clone was seen more than once but under ten times. The CDR3, as DNA: TGTGCCAGCAGCTTGGCATATCAGAGCGGGAGCAGGCTGAATACGCAGTATTTT. Its translation is CASSLAYQSGSRLNTQYF. The chain links TRBV5-6 to TRBJ2-3, with TRBD2 identical over 8 bases. V lost 0 bases and J lost 7; bases outside the gene matches: 16. The CDR3 is 18 residues long. Looked up from germline, CDR1 is SGHDT and CDR2 is YYEEEE.

The chain has TRBV10-3 and TRBJ1-1; TRBD1 matches at 7 bases. Germline loops: CDR1 ENHRY, CDR2 SYGVKD. This CDR3 is built from 11 residues. V gave up 11 bases and J gave up 6 bases; unmatched junction bases: 6. The CDR3 loop is CASGGTAEAFF. The CDR3 nucleotides are TGTGCCTCCGGAGGGACAGCTGAAGCTTTCTTT.

This chain links TRBV18 with TRBJ2-7, with TRBD1 matching over 9 bases. From germline, CDR1 is KGHSH and CDR2 LQKENI. The trim removed 5 bases at V and 0 bases at J, leaving 5 bases unmatched. This CDR3 comprises 15 residues. CDR3 loop: CASSVGTGISYEQYF. DNA for the CDR3: TGTGCCAGCTCAGTCGGGACAGGGATCTCCTACGAGCAGTACTTC. The full variable domain, rest sourced from reference TRBV18 and TRBJ2-7, is NAGVMQNPRHLVRRRGQEARLRCSPMKGHSHVYWYRQLPEEGLKFMVYLQKENIIDESGMPKERFSAEFPKEGPSILRIQQVVRGDSAAYFCASSVGTGISYEQYFGPGTRLTVT.

This clone showed up just a few times. V usage is TRBV5-4 and J usage is TRBJ2-3; perhaps TRBD2 as D (6 bases). Germline values: CDR1 SGHNT, CDR2 YYREEE (reference sequence). The CDR3 is 14 amino acids. Trimming took 0 bases from V and 7 from J, leaving 12 bases between them. The CDR3 is CASSLAKGGNTQYF. The CDR3 DNA reads as TGTGCCAGCAGCTTGGCGAAGGGCGGGAATACGCAGTATTTT.

The chain carries TRBV18 and TRBJ2-7, with 7 bases fitting TRBD2. Looked up from germline, CDR1 is KGHSH and CDR2 is LQKENI. V was pared by 2 bases and J by 5 bases, with 9 bases of the junction left unmatched. CDR3 length: 15 residues. CDR3 DNA sequence: TGTGCCAGCTCACCATCGGCGGGAGCGATCGACGAGCAGTACTTC. This encodes CASSPSAGAIDEQYF.

V and J are TRBV9 and TRBJ2-2, with D maybe TRBD2 (5 bases). Trimming took off 5 bases at V and 5 bases at J, with 10 bases between the two ends. The CDR3 loop spans 13 amino acids. CDR1 is SGDLS and CDR2 is YYNGEE in the germline V gene. The CDR3 is CASSEGTTGELFF. CDR3 in DNA: TGTGCCAGCAGTGAGGGAACGACCGGGGAGCTGTTTTTT.

The rearrangement links TRBV19 to TRBJ2-7; 10 bases are a match to TRBD2. This CDR3 contains 16 residues. CDR1 is LNHDA, CDR2 SQIVND, per germline (reference sequence). With 3 bases clipped from V and 2 bases from J, the junction kept 7 bases outside the gene matches. The CDR3 DNA reads as TGTGCCAGTAGTATGGGATCTAGCGGGGGTACCTACGAGCAGTACTTC. Translating it yields CASSMGSSGGTYEQYF.